These 10 T cell receptor beta chains share one sample of origin, sequenced in a study of human T cells and chemical hapten exposure. Specified time point: pre-sensitization, week 0. Treatment noted: therapeutic diphenylcyclopropenone sensitization with weekly scalp DPC. TCRdb redid the calling of the RACE reads with MiXCR, one entry per CDR3 protein. The table includes a few hundred thousand distinct CDR3 sequences, approximately 5.8% detected once. This specimen was whole blood, taken in connection with sensitization to the hapten diphenylcyclopropenone (DPC). These receptors were taken from a woman aged 18-29 years with alopecia areata. Some clones in this sample may be carry-over from other donors' samples.

The chain is built from TRBV6-6 and TRBJ1-6; no clear D. V lost 5 bases and J 9 bases, leaving 14 bases between the germline ends. The CDR3 contains 14 residues. Per germline, CDR1 MNHNY and CDR2 SVGAGI (reference sequence). The CDR3 region is CASSLPAGASPLHF. CDR3 nucleotides: TGTGCCAGCAGTCTCCCGGCGGGTGCTTCACCCCTCCACTTT.

This clonotype was seen a few times. The chain joins TRBV12-5 to TRBJ2-7; D might be TRBD2 (6 bases). V dropped 5 bases and J dropped 2 bases, with 28 bases sitting between them. CDR1 is LGHNT, CDR2 FRNRAP, per germline. The CDR3 consists of 19 residues. CDR3 nucleotide sequence: TGTGCTAGTGGTACGATTTGGCGGGGCACCCTTAGGCTTGCCTACGAGCAGTACTTC. Translation: CASGTIWRGTLRLAYEQYF.

In this sample, this clonotype turned up many times. This chain connects TRBV18 to TRBJ1-2; D not resolved. V was trimmed by 2 bases and J by 8 bases, leaving 12 bases between them. There are 13 residues in the CDR3. Per germline, CDR1 KGHSH and CDR2 LQKENI. The CDR3 region is CASSPGQQGGYTF. CDR3 nucleotide sequence: TGTGCCAGCTCACCAGGGCAGCAAGGAGGCTACACCTTC.

This clonotype was seen repeatedly, ten times or more. V usage is TRBV2 and J usage is TRBJ2-1; 11 bases agree with TRBD1. The germline CDR1 and CDR2 sequences are SNHLY and FYNNEI. The CDR3 consists of 15 residues. Trimming took 4 bases from V and 4 from J; bases not matched to a gene: 3. The CDR3 here is CASSGTGGLYNEQFF. CDR3 in DNA: TGTGCCAGCAGTGGGACAGGGGGCTTATACAATGAGCAGTTCTTC.

This clonotype appeared many times. This chain joins TRBV10-3 and TRBJ1-1; no firm D call. The CDR3 sequence is 14 residues long. The V and J ends lost 9 bases and 2 bases respectively, with 16 bases between them. Germline assignment: CDR1 ENHRY and CDR2 SYGVKD. CDR3 sequence reads: CAIRPQAPNTEAFF. The CDR3 nucleotides are TGTGCCATACGGCCGCAGGCACCCAACACTGAAGCTTTCTTT.

This clonotype was seen at least ten times. The chain links TRBV9 to TRBJ2-1, with D maybe TRBD2 (6 bases). The CDR3 consists of 16 residues. In germline, CDR1 is SGDLS, CDR2 YYNGEE. V lost 4 bases to trimming and J lost 3 bases, with 17 bases between them. The CDR3 protein is CASSPGGSGYYNEQFF. The CDR3 region has the DNA TGTGCCAGCAGCCCCGGGGGATCAGGATACTACAATGAGCAGTTCTTC.

This clonotype was recorded at least ten times. The chain links TRBV27 to TRBJ1-2; TRBD1 matches at 7 bases. Germline CDR1 and CDR2: MNHEY and SMNVEV (reference sequence). The CDR3 spans 13 residues. V was clipped by 9 bases and J by 3 bases; unmatched bases: 7. The CDR3 coding sequence is TGTGCCAGGAAACCAGACAGGGACTATGGCTACACCTTC. Amino acid sequence: CARKPDRDYGYTF.

This clonotype was picked up many times. The chain is built from TRBV6-6 and TRBJ2-7; D remains ambiguous. Germline-derived CDR1 and CDR2 are MNHNY and SVGAGI (reference sequence). Trimming shortened V by 2 bases and J by 6 bases, and 11 bases separated the two germline ends. This CDR3 is 13 amino acids long. The CDR3 sequence: CASSYTPPGEQYF. Written as DNA, the CDR3 is TGTGCCAGCAGTTACACCCCCCCTGGCGAGCAGTACTTC.

The V call is TRBV4-3, the J call TRBJ2-2; D is perhaps TRBD1 (6 bases). Germline lookup yields CDR1 LGHNA and CDR2 YSLEER. V lost 2 bases, J lost 1 base, and 8 bases lay in between. The CDR3 runs 15 residues. The CDR3 loop is CASSQQGQNTGELFF. In DNA, the CDR3 is TGCGCCAGCAGCCAACAGGGACAGAACACCGGGGAGCTGTTTTTT.

V gene TRBV15 combines with J gene TRBJ1-1; 8 nucleotides agree with TRBD1. Unmatched junction bases numbered 3, after V lost 3 bases and J lost 3 bases. Germline CDR1 and CDR2: LNHNV and YYDKDF (reference sequence). This CDR3 comprises 14 residues. As DNA, the CDR3 is TGTGCCACCAGCAGTACAGGGGGGGACACTGAAGCTTTCTTT. Protein: CATSSTGGDTEAFF.